These 32 T cell receptor beta chains were sequenced from one sample in a study of blood T cells in healthy people across ages. A sample-barcoded 5' primer and a J-beta primer mix were used in a second PCR of roughly 6 to 12 cycles. TCRdb ran MiXCR on the 5' RACE reads and lists one entry per CDR3 protein. The sample has about 580,000 distinct CDR3 sequences; about 45% are singletons. What was sequenced was blood. These receptor sequences come from an elderly man in good health.

The J gene is TRBJ2-2, the V gene TRBV27; no firm D call. The V gene lost 2 bases and the J gene lost 2 bases, with 6 bases spanning the gap. This CDR3 has 14 residues. CDR1 and CDR2 from the germline V gene are MNHEY and SMNVEV (reference sequence). This CDR3 reads CASSLQINTGELFF. The CDR3 DNA sequence: TGTGCCAGCAGTTTACAGATTAACACCGGGGAGCTGTTTTTT.

The table lists this clonotype with a few counts. This sequence joins TRBV7-2 and TRBJ2-7, with TRBD1 as a possible D gene (5 bases). Trimming took 5 bases from V and 4 from J, leaving 24 bases between them. Germline V lookup: CDR1 SGHTA, CDR2 FQGNSA. The length of the CDR3 is 17 residues. The CDR3 protein is CASSRRPAQGNKYEQYF. The CDR3 nucleotides are TGTGCCAGCAGCCGGCGGCCGGCGCAGGGAAATAAGTACGAGCAGTACTTC.

The chain links TRBV5-6 to TRBJ1-1; D not resolved. The length of the CDR3 is 15 residues. Per the germline V gene, CDR1 is SGHDT and CDR2 is YYEEEE. V lost 3 bases and J 5 bases, leaving 17 bases between the germline ends. The CDR3 is CASSSVDREKTEAFF. CDR3 nucleotide sequence: TGTGCCAGCAGCTCCGTTGACCGGGAGAAGACTGAAGCTTTCTTT. Looking up the rest from reference TRBV5-6 and TRBJ1-1 gives the full variable domain: DAGVTQSPTHLIKTRGQQVTLRCSPKSGHDTVSWYQQALGQGPQFIFQYYEEEERQRGNFPDRFSGHQFPNYSSELNVNALLLGDSALYLCASSSVDREKTEAFFGQGTRLTVV.

The table lists this clonotype with many counts. J is TRBJ1-2 and V is TRBV6-6; 7 bases agree with TRBD1. V lost 6 bases, J lost 0 bases, and 4 bases stayed unmatched. Germline CDR1 is MNHNY and CDR2 is SVGAGI (reference sequence). CDR3 length: 14 amino acids. CDR3 amino acids: CASRDREANYGYTF. In DNA form, the CDR3 reads TGTGCCAGCAGAGACAGGGAAGCTAACTATGGCTACACCTTC.

This clonotype was counted a few times. The chain uses TRBV20-1 and TRBJ2-5; 8 positions agree with TRBD2. The germline V gene encodes CDR1 DFQATT and CDR2 SNEGSKA (reference sequence). The CDR3 length is 15 residues. V shed 3 bases, J shed 5 bases, and the junction held 11 bases outside the gene matches. CDR3 protein: CSASPSQPGGETQYF. Written as DNA, the CDR3 is TGCAGTGCTAGCCCATCGCAGCCGGGAGGGGAGACCCAGTACTTC.

The chain uses TRBV20-1 and TRBJ2-4; no reliable D call. The last part of the DNA fits TRBJ2-7 better; the J call may be wrong. The germline V gene encodes CDR1 DFQATT and CDR2 SNEGSKA (reference sequence). This CDR3 spans 14 amino acids. CDR3 in amino acids: CSAPRLPSSYEQYF. In DNA form, the CDR3 reads TGCAGTGCGCCTAGACTGCCCTCAAGCTACGAGCAGTACTTC.

The chain joins TRBV7-2 to TRBJ1-4, with D possibly TRBD1 on 5 matching bases. The CDR3 runs to 16 residues. V dropped 1 base and J dropped 7 bases, with 16 bases sitting between them. Per the germline V gene, CDR1 is SGHTA and CDR2 is FQGNSA. This chain's CDR3 is CASSLGGQERGEKLFF. CDR3 sequence (DNA): TGTGCCAGCAGCTTAGGCGGGCAGGAAAGGGGTGAAAAACTGTTTTTT.

The rearrangement links TRBV28 to TRBJ2-1; 15 bases agree with TRBD2. After removal of 11 bases from V and 10 bases from J, the junction contained 6 bases not matched to a gene. Per the germline V gene, CDR1 is MDHEN and CDR2 is SYDVKM. The CDR3 sequence is 13 residues long. The CDR3 is CAGGLAGGGEQFF. The CDR3 nucleotides are TGTGCCGGAGGACTAGCGGGAGGGGGCGAGCAGTTCTTC.

The chain carries TRBV10-3 and TRBJ2-5; D gene unclear. V was cut by 2 bases and J by 3 bases, with 7 bases left in between. The CDR3 loop spans 13 amino acids. CDR1 is ENHRY and CDR2 is SYGVKD in the germline V gene. The CDR3 sequence is CAISEEGEETQYF. The CDR3 bases are TGTGCCATCAGTGAGGAAGGTGAAGAGACCCAGTACTTC.

This clonotype was seen a few times. This rearrangement joins TRBV6-6 to TRBJ2-2; the match to TRBD1 covers 10 bases. The CDR3 contains 16 residues. Per the germline V gene, CDR1 is MNHNY and CDR2 is SVGAGI (reference sequence). V lost 6 bases and J lost 1; bases outside the gene matches: 5. CDR3 sequence (DNA): TGTGCCAGCAGCAGCCGGGACAGGGGGAACACCGGGGAGCTGTTTTTT. Protein: CASSSRDRGNTGELFF.

This clonotype is a singleton in its sample. At one of its ends the junction is not consistent with the germline gene, which may arise from a read error. The chain has TRBV7-6 and TRBJ2-1; TRBD2 might be the D (5 bases). Germline CDR1 SGHVS, CDR2 FNYEAQ. The CDR3 covers 15 residues. The DNA of the CDR3 is TGTGCCAGCAGCGTTAGCGAAAGCTCCTGCAATGAGCAGTTCTTC. The encoded protein is CASSVSESSCNEQFF. Full variable domain (rest looked up from reference TRBV7-6 and TRBJ2-1): GAGVSQSPRYKVTKRGQDVALRCDPISGHVSLYWYRQALGQGPEFLTYFNYEAQQDKSGLPNDRFSAERPEGSISTLTIQRTEQRDSAMYRCASSVSESSCNEQFFGPGTRLTVL.

This clonotype was recorded a few times. This rearrangement joins TRBV5-1 to TRBJ2-5; 9 positions match TRBD1. J gave up 11 bases and V 4 bases, and 18 bases lay outside the gene matches. Germline CDR1 reads SGHRS; CDR2 reads YFSETQ. The CDR3 runs to 16 residues. The CDR3 is CASSPFSRDREEEQYF. The CDR3 bases are TGCGCCAGCAGCCCTTTTAGCCGGGACAGGGAGGAAGAGCAGTACTTC.

The chain has TRBV7-9 and TRBJ2-3; TRBD2 matches 12 bases. The trim removed 6 bases at V and 4 bases at J, leaving 8 bases unmatched. The CDR3 covers 16 residues. Germline values: CDR1 SEHNR, CDR2 FQNEAQ (reference sequence). The CDR3 DNA reads as TGTGCCAGCAGTCAATCGACTAGCGGGAGCTCAGATACGCAGTATTTT. Translation gives CASSQSTSGSSDTQYF.

The genes are TRBV28 and TRBJ1-4; D may be TRBD1 (6 bases). Between the trimmed V and J ends, which lost 5 bases and 8 bases, there was a span of 15 bases. The CDR3 extends over 14 amino acids. Germline V gene sequence: CDR1 MDHEN, CDR2 SYDVKM. CDR3 protein: CASSVGGAREKLFF. In nucleotides, the CDR3 is TGTGCCAGCAGTGTAGGGGGGGCGAGGGAAAAACTGTTTTTT.

This clonotype was detected only a few times. This sequence joins TRBV7-6 and TRBJ2-3; TRBD2 might be the D (6 bases). The CDR3 runs to 14 residues. In germline, CDR1 is SGHVS, CDR2 FNYEAQ. V was cut by 5 bases and J by 6 bases, with 15 bases left in between. Written as DNA, the CDR3 is TGTGCCAGCAGCCTACCGGGGCGGGGTGATACGCAGTATTTT. Encoded protein: CASSLPGRGDTQYF.

This clonotype occurred a few times. This chain links TRBV20-1 with TRBJ2-3; D remains unclear. The CDR3 sequence is 15 residues long. The germline V gene has CDR1 DFQATT and CDR2 SNEGSKA (reference sequence). V was shortened by 0 bases and J by 0 bases, with 10 bases between the two germline ends. The CDR3 sequence: CSARDGFPSTDTQYF. In DNA, the CDR3 is TGCAGTGCTAGAGATGGGTTCCCTAGCACAGATACGCAGTATTTT.

This clonotype was seen a handful of times. This chain links TRBV20-1 with TRBJ2-1, with 7 bases fitting TRBD2. Germline CDR1 and CDR2: DFQATT and SNEGSKA (reference sequence). This CDR3 is built from 15 residues. Trimming removed 1 base from V and 10 bases from J; junction bases left unmatched: 13. CDR3 sequence (DNA): TGCAGTGCTAGAGGAGAGACGGGAGGTTCTCGGGAGCAGTTCTTC. Protein product: CSARGETGGSREQFF.

The chain links TRBV9 to TRBJ2-3; the match to TRBD2 covers 8 bases. Germline loops: CDR1 SGDLS, CDR2 YYNGEE. The length of the CDR3 is 16 residues. V lost 4 bases and J lost 3; bases outside the gene matches: 10. In DNA, the CDR3 is TGTGCCAGCAGCAGTCGGGGGGGGGAGTTGACAGATACGCAGTATTTT. Residues: CASSSRGGELTDTQYF.

V gene TRBV11-2 combines with J gene TRBJ2-5; 11 nucleotides agree with TRBD2. The V segment lost 5 bases and the J segment 5 bases; nucleotides outside the gene matches: 7. There are 15 residues in the CDR3. Germline lookup yields CDR1 SGHAT and CDR2 FQNNGV. CDR3 DNA: TGTGCCAGCAGCCCCGGGACTAGCGGCAGGGAGACCCAGTACTTC. It is translated as CASSPGTSGRETQYF.

V and J are TRBV6-1 and TRBJ2-3, with 7 nucleotides matching TRBD2. The CDR3 has 16 amino acids. The germline V gene has CDR1 MNHNS and CDR2 SASEGT. The trim removed 6 bases at V and 6 bases at J, leaving 15 bases unmatched. The CDR3 region has the DNA TGTGCCAGCAGCCGGTGGGGGGGGACCTCCGAGGATACGCAGTATTTT. Encoded protein: CASSRWGGTSEDTQYF.

V gene TRBV7-9 combines with J gene TRBJ2-1; D could derive from TRBD1 or TRBD2 (5 bases each). CDR1 is SEHNR, CDR2 FQNEAQ, per germline (reference sequence). V lost 4 bases and J 1 base, leaving 11 bases between the germline ends. The CDR3 extends over 15 amino acids. The CDR3 spells CASSSWDGSYNEQFF. Written as DNA, the CDR3 is TGTGCCAGCAGCTCGTGGGACGGTTCCTACAATGAGCAGTTCTTC.

This clonotype came up a few times. The chain uses TRBV20-1 and TRBJ2-3; D might be TRBD2 (6 bases). Germline CDR1 is DFQATT and CDR2 is SNEGSKA (reference sequence). V was clipped by 6 bases and J by 6 bases, with 22 bases between them. This CDR3 region has 15 residues. The CDR3 DNA reads TGCAGTGCCGATCGCGGGGCGGGTTTCGCCGATACGCAGTATTTT. Amino acid sequence: CSADRGAGFADTQYF.

The chain is built from TRBV9 and TRBJ2-1; D uncertain. Trimming removed 0 bases from V and 8 bases from J, with 9 bases in between. Germline values: CDR1 SGDLS, CDR2 YYNGEE. The CDR3 is made up of 13 amino acids. The CDR3 sequence is CASSVAVWDEQFF. The CDR3 DNA reads TGTGCCAGCAGCGTAGCGGTCTGGGATGAGCAGTTCTTC. The whole variable domain, filled in from reference TRBV9 and TRBJ2-1, reads DSGVTQTPKHLITATGQRVTLRCSPRSGDLSVYWYQQSLDQGLQFLIQYYNGEERAKGNILERFSAQQFPDLHSELNLSSLELGDSALYFCASSVAVWDEQFFGPGTRLTVL.

This clonotype was detected a few times. This chain uses TRBV20-1 with TRBJ1-2; the D is unclear. Germline V gives CDR1 DFQATT, CDR2 SNEGSKA (reference sequence). There are 13 residues in the CDR3. Between the trimmed V and J ends, which lost 3 bases and 4 bases, there was a span of 12 bases. The CDR3 reads CSARAPDRYGYTF. CDR3 DNA: TGCAGTGCTAGGGCCCCCGATCGCTATGGCTACACCTTC.

This clonotype was observed a handful of times. The genes are TRBV7-2 and TRBJ2-7, with D unresolved. Between the trimmed V and J ends, which lost 2 bases and 0 bases, there was a span of 8 bases. Germline-derived CDR1 and CDR2 are SGHTA and FQGNSA. The CDR3 has 14 amino acids. The CDR3 sequence is CASSLTAASYEQYF. CDR3 DNA: TGTGCCAGCAGCTTAACGGCAGCCTCCTACGAGCAGTACTTC. Drawing the rest from reference TRBV7-2 and TRBJ2-7, the complete variable domain is GAGVSQSPSNKVTEKGKDVELRCDPISGHTALYWYRQSLGQGLEFLIYFQGNSAPDKSGLPSDRFSAERTGGSVSTLTIQRTQQEDSAVYLCASSLTAASYEQYFGPGTRLTVT.

In its sample, this clonotype was seen many times. The chain employs TRBV4-3 and TRBJ2-3, with D tentatively TRBD1 (6 bases). There are 14 residues in the CDR3. V lost 3 bases, J lost 5 bases, and 12 bases lay in between. CDR1 is LGHNA and CDR2 is YSLEER in the germline V gene. This chain's CDR3 is CASSQNSGVDTQYF. As DNA, the CDR3 is TGCGCCAGCAGCCAGAACTCAGGGGTAGATACGCAGTATTTT.

The chain has TRBV6-6 and TRBJ1-6, with TRBD1 matching over 11 bases. Germline loops: CDR1 MNHNY, CDR2 SVGAGI (reference sequence). This CDR3 has 16 residues. V was clipped by 4 bases and J by 12 bases; unmatched bases: 11. The CDR3 DNA reads as TGTGCCAGCAGTTGGGGCCGGGACAGGGGGGGGGGACCCCTCCACTTT. Translation: CASSWGRDRGGGPLHF.

The rearrangement joins TRBV12-3 or TRBV12-4 to TRBJ2-5; the D is unclear. This CDR3 contains 16 residues. V was shortened by 6 bases and J by 4 bases, with 21 bases between the two germline ends. CDR3 in DNA: TGTGCCAGCAGCAGAATCACTCAGGTCTACTCAGAGACCCAGTACTTC. Translation gives CASSRITQVYSETQYF.

The chain employs TRBV18 and TRBJ1-4, with D tentatively TRBD1 (5 bases). The CDR3 is 15 residues long. The germline gives CDR1 KGHSH, CDR2 LQKENI. Deletions cut 2 bases from V and 12 bases from J, with 19 bases between. The CDR3 DNA reads as TGTGCCAGCTCACCAGTTGCAGGGTCGACGGTGGAACTGTTTTTT. It encodes CASSPVAGSTVELFF.

The chain carries TRBV27 and TRBJ2-7, with 10 bases lining up with TRBD2. V lost 0 bases, J lost 4 bases, and 3 bases stayed unmatched. The germline V gene encodes CDR1 MNHEY and CDR2 SMNVEV (reference sequence). There are 15 residues in the CDR3. CDR3 nucleotide sequence: TGTGCCAGCAGTTTATCTCTAGCGGGAGTATACGAGCAGTACTTC. It translates to CASSLSLAGVYEQYF.

The rearrangement joins TRBV7-9 to TRBJ2-5, with TRBD2 as a possible D gene (5 bases). V gave up 0 bases and J gave up 5 bases, with 10 bases separating them. Germline loops: CDR1 SEHNR, CDR2 FQNEAQ (reference sequence). This CDR3 contains 14 residues. The CDR3 sequence: CASSLAAGIETQYF. The CDR3 DNA sequence: TGTGCCAGCAGCTTAGCTGCGGGCATCGAGACCCAGTACTTC.

This clonotype appeared a few times. The chain combines TRBV7-8 with TRBJ2-5, with 9 bases fitting TRBD1. V gave up 5 bases and J gave up 6 bases; unmatched junction bases: 7. This CDR3 has 14 residues. Germline V lookup: CDR1 SGHVS, CDR2 FQNEAQ. The CDR3 spells CASSIRDRVQTQYF. The DNA for the CDR3 is TGTGCCAGCAGCATCAGGGACAGGGTTCAGACCCAGTACTTC.